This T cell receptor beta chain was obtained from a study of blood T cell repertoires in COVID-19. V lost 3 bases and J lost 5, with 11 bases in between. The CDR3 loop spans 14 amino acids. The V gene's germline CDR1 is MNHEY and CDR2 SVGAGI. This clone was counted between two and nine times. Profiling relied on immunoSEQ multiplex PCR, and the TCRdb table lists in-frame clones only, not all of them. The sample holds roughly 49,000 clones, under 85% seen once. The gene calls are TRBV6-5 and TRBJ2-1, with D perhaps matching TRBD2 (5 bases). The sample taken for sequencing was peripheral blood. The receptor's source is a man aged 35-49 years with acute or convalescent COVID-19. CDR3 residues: CASSYGLAHNEQFF. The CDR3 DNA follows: TGTGCCAGCAGTTATGGTCTAGCCCACAATGAGCAGTTCTTC.